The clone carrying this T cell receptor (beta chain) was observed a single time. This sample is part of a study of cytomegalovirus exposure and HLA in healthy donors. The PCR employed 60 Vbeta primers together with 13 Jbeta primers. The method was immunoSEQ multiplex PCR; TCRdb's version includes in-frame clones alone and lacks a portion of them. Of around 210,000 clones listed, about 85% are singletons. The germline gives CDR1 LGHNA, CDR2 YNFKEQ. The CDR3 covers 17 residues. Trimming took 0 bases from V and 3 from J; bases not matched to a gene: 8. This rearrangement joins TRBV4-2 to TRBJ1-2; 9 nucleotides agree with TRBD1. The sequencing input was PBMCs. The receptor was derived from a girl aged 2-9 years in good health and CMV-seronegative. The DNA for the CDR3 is TGTGCCAGCAGCCAAGATCAGACAGGGGGTCCCTACTATGGCTACACCTTC. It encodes CASSQDQTGGPYYGYTF.